This entry lists 20 T cell receptor beta chains sequenced from one sample in a study of blood T cell repertoires in COVID-19. Some clones are missing from TCRdb's copy, which holds only in-frame ones; the method was immunoSEQ multiplex PCR. The sample records about 59,000 clones, around 67% being singletons. The sample was peripheral blood. These receptor sequences come from a woman aged 65 to 85 with acute or convalescent COVID-19.

The chain joins TRBV4-2 to TRBJ1-2, with a weak D call TRBD1 (6 bases). V dropped 4 bases and J dropped 8 bases, with 23 bases sitting between them. The germline CDR1 and CDR2 sequences are LGHNA and YNFKEQ. The CDR3 contains 16 residues. The CDR3 DNA sequence: TGTGCCAGCAGCCCCCTCGGGGGGGGCGTTTCGAGGGGCTACACCTTC. It encodes CASSPLGGGVSRGYTF.

The chain recombines TRBV4-1 with TRBJ1-1; 7 bases align to TRBD1. The germline V gene has CDR1 MGHRA and CDR2 YSYEKL. The junction had 2 bases not matched to a gene; V was cut back by 1 base and J by 6 bases. The CDR3 is 13 residues long. The DNA of the CDR3 is TGCGCCAGCAGCCAAGGAGGGACAGCTGAAGCTTTCTTT. Protein: CASSQGGTAEAFF.

This clone was seen more than once but under ten times. The genes are TRBV27 and TRBJ1-2; D may be TRBD1 (6 bases). Germline V lookup: CDR1 MNHEY, CDR2 SMNVEV (reference sequence). V was cut by 5 bases and J by 7 bases, with 17 bases left in between. The CDR3 length is 14 residues. In nucleotides, the CDR3 is TGTGCCAGCAGTAGAATGGGCAGGGGCTCTGGCTACACCTTC. This codes for CASSRMGRGSGYTF.

The chain employs TRBV18 and TRBJ2-1; D unclear. The germline V gene has CDR1 KGHSH and CDR2 LQKENI. The CDR3 is made up of 14 amino acids. V lost 10 bases and J 7 bases, leaving 20 bases between the germline ends. The CDR3 nucleotides read TGTGCCACCTTCTCTCAGTCCAATGGTAATGAGCAGTTCTTC. This encodes CATFSQSNGNEQFF.

The V call is TRBV5-1, the J call TRBJ1-6; tentatively, D is TRBD1 (5 bases). Trimming shortened V by 0 bases and J by 10 bases, and 14 bases separated the two germline ends. The CDR3 spans 15 residues. The germline gives CDR1 SGHRS, CDR2 YFSETQ. Here the CDR3 reads CASSLVRGRGSPLHF. CDR3 sequence (DNA): TGCGCCAGCAGCTTGGTTAGGGGCCGCGGATCACCCCTCCACTTT.

This clone appeared a few times. The chain couples TRBV2 to TRBJ1-1; D is undetermined. Trimming took 6 bases from V and 0 from J, leaving 8 bases between them. CDR3 length: 13 amino acids. The germline CDR1 and CDR2 sequences are SNHLY and FYNNEI. The CDR3 bases are TGTGCCAGCAGGGAGATTATGAACACTGAAGCTTTCTTT. Its translation is CASREIMNTEAFF.

The gene calls are TRBV11-2 and TRBJ1-4, with no clear D. CDR3 length equals 12 residues. Trimming removed 3 bases at V and 8 bases at J, with 7 bases between. Germline V gives CDR1 SGHAT, CDR2 FQNNGV. CDR3 region: CASSFAGEKLFF. CDR3 DNA: TGTGCCAGCAGCTTCGCGGGGGAAAAACTGTTTTTT.

The count of this clone is one. The V gene is TRBV27, the J gene TRBJ2-7; TRBD1 agrees at 7 bases. With V trimmed by 5 bases and J by 3 bases, 13 bases remained unmatched. The CDR3 is 16 amino acids. Germline assignment: CDR1 MNHEY and CDR2 SMNVEV (reference sequence). This CDR3 reads CASSPYRDRVNYEQYF. The CDR3 region has the DNA TGTGCCAGCAGTCCTTACCGCGACAGGGTTAACTACGAGCAGTACTTC.

This rearrangement joins TRBV6-6 to TRBJ1-2; D possibly corresponds to TRBD1 (6 bases). V gave up 5 bases and J gave up 3 bases, with 10 bases separating them. This CDR3 region has 13 residues. The germline CDR1 and CDR2 sequences are MNHNY and SVGAGI (reference sequence). The CDR3 here is CASSRQADYGYTF. The CDR3 DNA reads as TGTGCCAGCAGTAGACAGGCGGACTATGGCTACACCTTC.

The rearrangement uses TRBV7-8 and TRBJ2-1; 10 nucleotides align to TRBD2. V lost 2 bases to trimming and J lost 4 bases; unmatched junction nucleotides: 17. The CDR3 runs 20 residues. CDR1 is SGHVS, CDR2 FQNEAQ, per germline. The CDR3, as DNA: TGTGCCAGCAGCTTAACTGAACTAGCGGGGACCTCGACCCAGTACAATGAGCAGTTCTTC. Translated, it gives CASSLTELAGTSTQYNEQFF. Drawing the rest from reference TRBV7-8 and TRBJ2-1, the complete variable domain is GAGVSQSPRYKVAKRGQDVALRCDPISGHVSLFWYQQALGQGPEFLTYFQNEAQLDKSGLPSDRFFAERPEGSVSTLKIQRTQQEDSAVYLCASSLTELAGTSTQYNEQFFGPGTRLTVL.

The chain links TRBV30 to TRBJ2-7; 7 positions match TRBD1. The germline gives CDR1 GTSNPN, CDR2 SVGIG (reference sequence). Losses at the gene ends were 4 bases for V and 3 bases for J; bases not matched to a gene: 6. The CDR3 is 13 residues long. CDR3 sequence: CAWKAGGYYEQYF. CDR3 DNA: TGTGCCTGGAAGGCAGGGGGATACTACGAGCAGTACTTC.

The rearrangement links TRBV2 to TRBJ2-7; TRBD1 might be the D (6 bases). Trimming left V 3 bases short and J 6 bases short, with 12 bases between. Germline CDR1 is SNHLY and CDR2 is FYNNEI. The CDR3 consists of 13 residues. DNA of the CDR3: TGTGCCAGCAGTGATGGGGGCCCCCGCGAGCAGTACTTC. Translated, it gives CASSDGGPREQYF.

CDR3 protein: CASSDGDPRLFF. CDR3 DNA: TGCGCCAGCAGTGACGGGGATCCTAGGCTGTTTTTT. The chain recombines TRBV10-2 with TRBJ2-2; D might be TRBD2 (5 bases). The CDR3 runs 12 residues. V was clipped by 3 bases and J by 13 bases, with 12 bases between them. Germline CDR1 WSHSY, CDR2 SAAADI.

V usage is TRBV7-3 and J usage is TRBJ2-1, with D tentatively TRBD2 (6 bases). This CDR3 is built from 16 residues. Germline lookup yields CDR1 SGHTA and CDR2 FQGTGA. The V end lost 2 bases, the J end lost 2 bases, and 13 bases lay between the germline ends. CDR3 DNA: TGTGCCAGCAGCTTAGGAGGTAGCGGTCCCTACAATGAGCAGTTCTTC. Translated: CASSLGGSGPYNEQFF.

The V and J genes are TRBV7-8 and TRBJ2-5; the match to TRBD1 covers 11 bases. Trimming took 0 bases from V and 12 from J; bases not matched to a gene: 18. Per germline, CDR1 SGHVS and CDR2 FQNEAQ. This CDR3 is built from 18 residues. The CDR3 DNA reads as TGTGCCAGCAGCTTAGCTAGCGGGACAGGGGGGGACCGAGGGCCAAAGTACTTC. This codes for CASSLASGTGGDRGPKYF.

The chain is built from TRBV7-3 and TRBJ2-2; TRBD2 is a possible D gene (5 bases). Trimming removed 4 bases from V and 5 bases from J, with 14 bases in between. In germline, CDR1 is SGHTA, CDR2 FQGTGA. This CDR3 is 15 amino acids long. CDR3 nucleotide sequence: TGTGCCAGCAGCTCCTACGGTACTAGGACCGGGGAGCTGTTTTTT. It codes for CASSSYGTRTGELFF.

CDR3 DNA sequence: TGTGCCATCAGTTCCGGAGGAGGGAGGGTTGGCTACACCTTC. The encoded protein is CAISSGGGRVGYTF. The chain links TRBV10-3 to TRBJ1-2; D unclear. Germline V gene data show CDR1 as ENHRY and CDR2 as SYGVKD. The CDR3 is made up of 14 amino acids. Between the trimmed V and J ends, which lost 5 bases and 7 bases, there was a span of 17 bases.

The chain has TRBV7-9 and TRBJ1-1; no clear D gene. V was cut by 5 bases and J by 0 bases, with 19 bases left in between. This CDR3 region has 17 residues. Germline V CDR1 and CDR2: SEHNR, FQNEAQ (reference sequence). The CDR3 DNA sequence: TGTGCCAGCAGCCCCGTAGAGGGCCAGACGATGAACACTGAAGCTTTCTTT. Translation gives CASSPVEGQTMNTEAFF.

The gene calls are TRBV10-3 and TRBJ1-5, with 9 bases identical to TRBD1. CDR1 ENHRY and CDR2 SYGVKD come from the germline V gene. The CDR3 extends over 15 amino acids. V shed 2 bases and J 4 bases; nucleotides not matched to a gene: 3. The CDR3 region has the DNA TGTGCCATCAGTGAGACGGGACAGGGAAATCAGCCCCAGCATTTT. It specifies CAISETGQGNQPQHF.

V and J are TRBV21-1 and TRBJ1-6; the table names TRBD1, a call not compared with the DNA. TRBV21-1 is an annotated pseudogene. CDR3 length: 16 amino acids. The CDR3 here is CASSKGPTGGDSPLHF. CDR3 nucleotide sequence: TGTGCCAGCAGCAAAGGTCCGACAGGGGGCGATTCACCCCTCCACTTT.